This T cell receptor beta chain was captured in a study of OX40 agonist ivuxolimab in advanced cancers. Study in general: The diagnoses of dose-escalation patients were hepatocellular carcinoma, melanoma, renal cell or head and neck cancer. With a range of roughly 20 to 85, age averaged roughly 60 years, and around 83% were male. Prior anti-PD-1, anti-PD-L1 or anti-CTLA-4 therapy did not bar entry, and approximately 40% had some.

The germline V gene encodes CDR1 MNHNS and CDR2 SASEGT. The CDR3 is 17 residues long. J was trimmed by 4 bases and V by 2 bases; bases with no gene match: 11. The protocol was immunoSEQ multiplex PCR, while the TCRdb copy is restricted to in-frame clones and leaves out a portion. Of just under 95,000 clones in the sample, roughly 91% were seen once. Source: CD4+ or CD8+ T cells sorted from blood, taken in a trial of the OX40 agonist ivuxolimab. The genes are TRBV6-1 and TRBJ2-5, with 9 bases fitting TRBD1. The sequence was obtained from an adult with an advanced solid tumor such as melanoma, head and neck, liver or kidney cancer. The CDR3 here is CASSERPGTGRRETQYF. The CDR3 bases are TGTGCCAGCAGTGAACGGCCGGGGACAGGGCGGCGAGAGACCCAGTACTTC.